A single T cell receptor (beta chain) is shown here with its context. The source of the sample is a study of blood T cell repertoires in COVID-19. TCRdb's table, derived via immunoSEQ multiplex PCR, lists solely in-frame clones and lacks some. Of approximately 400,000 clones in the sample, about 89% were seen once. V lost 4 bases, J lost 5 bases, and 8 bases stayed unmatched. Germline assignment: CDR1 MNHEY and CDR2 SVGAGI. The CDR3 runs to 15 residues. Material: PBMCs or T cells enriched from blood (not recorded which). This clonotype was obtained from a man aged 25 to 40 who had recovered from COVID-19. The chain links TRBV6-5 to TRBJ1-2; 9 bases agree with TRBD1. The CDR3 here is CASSSGGGQGYGYTF. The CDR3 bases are TGTGCCAGCAGTTCCGGGGGGGGACAGGGTTATGGCTACACCTTC.